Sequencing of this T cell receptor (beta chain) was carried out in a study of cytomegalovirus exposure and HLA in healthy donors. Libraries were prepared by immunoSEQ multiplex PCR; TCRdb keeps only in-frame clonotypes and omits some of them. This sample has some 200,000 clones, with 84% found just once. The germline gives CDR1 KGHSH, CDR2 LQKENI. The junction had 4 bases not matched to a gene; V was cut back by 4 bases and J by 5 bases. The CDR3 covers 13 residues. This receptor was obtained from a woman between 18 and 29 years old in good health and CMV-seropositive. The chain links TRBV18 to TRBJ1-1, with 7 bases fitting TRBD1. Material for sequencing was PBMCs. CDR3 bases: TGTGCCAGCTCACAGGGGGCCCAGACTGAAGCTTTCTTT. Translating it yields CASSQGAQTEAFF.